These 25 T cell receptor beta chains came from one sample sequenced in a study of cytomegalovirus exposure and HLA in healthy donors. A multiplex PCR was run with 60 Vbeta primers and 13 Jbeta primers. TCRdb's copy holds only in-frame clones and misses some; the assay was immunoSEQ multiplex PCR. The sample yields about 170,000 clones, approximately 86% seen once. Sequences were obtained from PBMCs. The receptors here all came from a male donor in good health and CMV-seronegative.

The rearrangement links TRBV5-1 to TRBJ1-1; D call uncertain. The CDR3 is made up of 14 amino acids. The V end lost 0 bases, the J end lost 1 base, and 7 bases lay between the germline ends. The germline CDR1 and CDR2 sequences are SGHRS and YFSETQ. CDR3 amino acids: CASSLGAGNTEAFF. In DNA, the CDR3 is TGCGCCAGCAGCTTGGGTGCAGGGAACACTGAAGCTTTCTTT.

CDR3 in amino acids: CASSVSGQETQYF. Written as DNA, the CDR3 is TGTGCCAGCAGCGTCTCAGGGCAAGAGACCCAGTACTTC. This chain connects TRBV9 to TRBJ2-5, with a tentative D call TRBD1 (5 bases). The length of the CDR3 is 13 residues. With 2 bases removed from V and 2 bases from J, the gap between germline ends came to 7 bases. Per germline, CDR1 SGDLS and CDR2 YYNGEE.

This chain uses TRBV5-4 with TRBJ1-3; possibly TRBD1 for D (6 bases). This CDR3 has 13 residues. Per germline, CDR1 SGHNT and CDR2 YYREEE (reference sequence). V was shortened by 2 bases and J by 7 bases, with 10 bases between the two germline ends. This chain's CDR3 is CASSLGQFNTIYF. CDR3 DNA sequence: TGTGCCAGCAGCTTAGGACAGTTTAACACCATATATTTT.

The chain uses TRBV19 and TRBJ2-1; 13 bases agree with TRBD2. The V segment lost 7 bases and the J segment 0 bases; nucleotides outside the gene matches: 12. The CDR3 is 19 amino acids. Germline V gene sequence: CDR1 LNHDA, CDR2 SQIVND (reference sequence). The CDR3, as DNA: TGTGCCAGTACCCCAGGAACGGGACTAGCGGGGAGCTCCTACAATGAGCAGTTCTTC. Protein sequence: CASTPGTGLAGSSYNEQFF.

The chain joins TRBV6-4 to TRBJ2-1; TRBD2 matches 15 bases. With V trimmed by 5 bases and J by 7 bases, 3 bases remained unmatched. Looked up from germline, CDR1 is MRHNA and CDR2 is SNTAGT. The CDR3 contains 15 residues. The CDR3 protein is CASSTGTSGGNEQFF. The CDR3 DNA is TGTGCCAGCAGTACCGGGACTAGCGGGGGGAATGAGCAGTTCTTC.

This clone was found once. The J gene is TRBJ2-1, the V gene TRBV7-9, with D hard to call. Per germline, CDR1 SEHNR and CDR2 FQNEAQ (reference sequence). The CDR3 is 13 residues long. With 9 bases removed from V and 1 base from J, the gap between germline ends came to 10 bases. CDR3 in DNA: TGTGCCAGTACTGCCTTTTCCTACAATGAGCAGTTCTTC. It yields the protein CASTAFSYNEQFF.

This clone was counted only a few times. The CDR3 protein is CASSLALGRVAFF. The CDR3 bases are TGTGCCAGCAGCTTAGCGCTAGGTAGAGTGGCTTTCTTT. The gene calls are TRBV7-2 and TRBJ1-1; no clear D. The V end lost 0 bases, the J end lost 11 bases, and 13 bases lay between the germline ends. Germline CDR1 is SGHTA and CDR2 is FQGNSA. The CDR3 totals 13 residues.

This clone was detected only once. Here the CDR3 reads CASKRDSQSYEQYF. The CDR3 region has the DNA TGTGCCAGCAAAAGGGACAGCCAATCCTACGAGCAGTACTTC. The V call is TRBV7-2, the J call TRBJ2-7; 7 bases align to TRBD1. The CDR3 has 14 amino acids. CDR1 is SGHTA and CDR2 is FQGNSA in the germline V gene. V lost 7 bases to trimming and J lost 1 base; unmatched junction nucleotides: 7.

The chain is built from TRBV19 and TRBJ2-1, with D tentatively TRBD2 (6 bases). The V gene's germline CDR1 is LNHDA and CDR2 SQIVND (reference sequence). V lost 4 bases and J 6 bases, leaving 13 bases between the germline ends. This CDR3 has 14 residues. Here the CDR3 reads CASSSASATNEQFF. As DNA, the CDR3 is TGTGCCAGTAGTAGCGCTAGCGCCACCAATGAGCAGTTCTTC.

This clone showed up just once. As DNA, the CDR3 is TGTGCCAGCAGCTTGGGGCAGTTTAATCAGCCCCAGCATTTT. Protein: CASSLGQFNQPQHF. The V and J genes are TRBV5-6 and TRBJ1-5; unclear D gene. The CDR3 runs 14 residues. Germline V gene lookup returns CDR1 SGHDT and CDR2 YYEEEE. The V end lost 0 bases, the J end lost 4 bases, and 8 bases lay between the germline ends.

The chain carries TRBV19 and TRBJ1-1; no clear D. Trimming took off 11 bases at V and 2 bases at J, with 9 bases between the two ends. This CDR3 spans 11 amino acids. Germline loops: CDR1 LNHDA, CDR2 SQIVND (reference sequence). The CDR3 is CACAINTEAFF. CDR3 DNA: TGTGCCTGCGCGATCAACACTGAAGCTTTCTTT.

This clone was observed once. V is TRBV25-1 and J is TRBJ2-3; 8 bases align to TRBD2. The V segment lost 5 bases and the J segment 4 bases; nucleotides outside the gene matches: 8. Germline lookup yields CDR1 MGHDK and CDR2 SYGVNS. The CDR3 loop spans 15 amino acids. This CDR3 is CASSSLPGGADTQYF. The CDR3 region has the DNA TGTGCCAGCAGTAGTCTGCCGGGGGGGGCAGATACGCAGTATTTT. Full variable domain (rest looked up from reference TRBV25-1 and TRBJ2-3): EADIYQTPRYLVIGTGKKITLECSQTMGHDKMYWYQQDPGMELHLIHYSYGVNSTEKGDLSSESTVSRIRTEHFPLTLESARPSHTSQYLCASSSLPGGADTQYFGPGTRLTVL.

This clone was seen once. The rearrangement joins TRBV4-1 to TRBJ2-2; D may be TRBD2 (6 bases). This CDR3 spans 16 amino acids. CDR1 is MGHRA, CDR2 YSYEKL, per germline. Trimming removed 1 base from V and 5 bases from J, with 14 bases in between. In nucleotides, the CDR3 is TGCGCCAGCAGCCAAGGTCTCGTGGGGGGTACCGGGGAGCTGTTTTTT. Translation gives CASSQGLVGGTGELFF.

This clone appeared once. This chain joins TRBV9 and TRBJ1-3; 7 nucleotides agree with TRBD1. CDR3 length: 15 residues. V shed 3 bases, J shed 4 bases, and the junction held 7 bases outside the gene matches. The germline V gene has CDR1 SGDLS and CDR2 YYNGEE. The CDR3 sequence is CASSEHRGTGNTIYF. The CDR3 DNA reads as TGTGCCAGCAGCGAACACAGGGGTACGGGAAACACCATATATTTT.

V is TRBV18 and J is TRBJ1-5, with a weak D call TRBD1 (6 bases). There are 16 residues in the CDR3. Germline assignment: CDR1 KGHSH and CDR2 LQKENI. V lost 6 bases and J 0 bases, leaving 15 bases between the germline ends. CDR3 DNA sequence: TGTGCCAGCTCGGAGTATTGGACAGCTAGCAATCAGCCCCAGCATTTT. Amino acids: CASSEYWTASNQPQHF. Using reference TRBV18 and TRBJ1-5 for the parts outside the CDR3, the full variable domain is NAGVMQNPRHLVRRRGQEARLRCSPMKGHSHVYWYRQLPEEGLKFMVYLQKENIIDESGMPKERFSAEFPKEGPSILRIQQVVRGDSAAYFCASSEYWTASNQPQHFGDGTRLSIL.

The chain is built from TRBV7-2 and TRBJ1-2, with D tentatively TRBD1 (6 bases). The CDR3 is 12 residues long. With 4 bases removed from V and 4 bases from J, the gap between germline ends came to 7 bases. Germline CDR1 and CDR2: SGHTA and FQGNSA. The CDR3, as DNA: TGTGCCAGCAGCTCGGACAGCTATGGCTACACCTTC. It yields the protein CASSSDSYGYTF.

This clone occurred once. The chain carries TRBV5-4 and TRBJ2-7; unclear D gene. The V end lost 0 bases, the J end lost 8 bases, and 9 bases lay between the germline ends. Germline V gene sequence: CDR1 SGHNT, CDR2 YYREEE (reference sequence). The CDR3 covers 12 residues. CDR3 DNA: TGTGCCAGCAGCTTGGGGCTAGAACAGCAGTACTTC. Protein sequence: CASSLGLEQQYF.

This chain uses TRBV7-2 with TRBJ2-7; no clear D. CDR1 and CDR2 from the germline V gene are SGHTA and FQGNSA. Trimming took 5 bases from V and 2 from J, leaving 10 bases between them. The CDR3 contains 13 residues. For the CDR3, the DNA is TGTGCCAGCAGCGCTCACGGTCCCTACGAGCAGTACTTC. It is translated as CASSAHGPYEQYF.

The chain couples TRBV9 to TRBJ1-2, with D possibly being TRBD1 (5 bases). V shed 4 bases and J shed 3 bases, with 13 bases lying between them. The CDR3 extends over 14 amino acids. Germline V lookup: CDR1 SGDLS, CDR2 YYNGEE. The CDR3 bases are TGTGCCAGCAGCATGATACAAGGGGACTATGGCTACACCTTC. It encodes CASSMIQGDYGYTF.

The chain recombines TRBV6-5 with TRBJ2-2; TRBD2 matches 7 bases. The V segment lost 7 bases and the J segment 6 bases; nucleotides outside the gene matches: 8. Germline V gene sequence: CDR1 MNHEY, CDR2 SVGAGI. The CDR3 is 14 amino acids. In nucleotides, the CDR3 is TGTGCCAGCACTCTCGGGGGGATCGCCGGGGAGCTGTTTTTT. Residues: CASTLGGIAGELFF.

J is TRBJ2-3 and V is TRBV6-1; the D gene is possibly TRBD1 (6 bases). The CDR3 spans 15 residues. Germline CDR1 reads MNHNS; CDR2 reads SASEGT. V was clipped by 6 bases and J by 3 bases, with 16 bases between them. The DNA of the CDR3 is TGTGCCAGCAGGGCCACAGGGTTTAGAACAGATACGCAGTATTTT. It is translated as CASRATGFRTDTQYF.

This clone appeared a few times. The gene calls are TRBV6-6 and TRBJ2-7; D gene ambiguous. The CDR3 has 15 amino acids. The germline V gene encodes CDR1 MNHNY and CDR2 SVGAGI (reference sequence). Trimming removed 6 bases from V and 0 bases from J, with 15 bases in between. The CDR3 region is CASRASRVTSYEQYF. The CDR3 coding sequence is TGTGCCAGCAGGGCCTCTCGGGTCACCTCCTACGAGCAGTACTTC.

This sequence joins TRBV19 and TRBJ1-3; 9 positions match TRBD1. The germline V gene encodes CDR1 LNHDA and CDR2 SQIVND (reference sequence). The CDR3 sequence is 15 residues long. V lost 3 bases to trimming and J lost 0 bases; unmatched junction nucleotides: 0. CDR3 sequence (DNA): TGTGCCAGTAGTATGGGACAGGGCTCTGGAAACACCATATATTTT. It translates to CASSMGQGSGNTIYF.

The chain combines TRBV5-4 with TRBJ2-5; TRBD2 aligns across 11 bases. The CDR3 consists of 13 residues. J was trimmed by 3 bases and V by 5 bases; bases with no gene match: 0. Germline values: CDR1 SGHNT, CDR2 YYREEE (reference sequence). CDR3 loop: CASRLAGEETQYF. CDR3 nucleotides: TGTGCCAGCAGACTAGCGGGGGAAGAGACCCAGTACTTC.

The chain joins TRBV27 to TRBJ1-5; maybe TRBD1 (5 bases). V gave up 6 bases and J gave up 4 bases, with 16 bases separating them. The germline V gene encodes CDR1 MNHEY and CDR2 SMNVEV (reference sequence). CDR3 length equals 15 residues. The DNA for the CDR3 is TGTGCCAGCAGCCGTATCGGGCAGGGAAATCAGCCCCAGCATTTT. This codes for CASSRIGQGNQPQHF.